This T cell receptor (beta chain) comes out of a study of cytomegalovirus exposure and HLA in healthy donors. Study overall: The 100 million to 120 million unique TCR beta sequences, from about 170 million T cells, were found by an earlier analysis. Study results and caveats: Later examination showed HLA-associated TCR beta chains had greater clonal expansion than equally common others.

Worth noting for this clone: The antigen remains unidentified.

The PCR contained 60 Vbeta and 13 Jbeta primers. Using immunoSEQ multiplex PCR, the repertoire was profiled, and TCRdb retains in-frame clones only, with some absent. This repertoire includes 45,000 to 55,000 clones. V shed 2 bases and J 5 bases; nucleotides not matched to a gene: 8. This CDR3 has 15 amino acids. The germline V gene has CDR1 MNHNS and CDR2 SASEGT. The sequenced sample was PBMCs. This receptor was obtained from a woman between 50 and 59 years old in good health and CMV-seropositive. V usage is TRBV6-1 and J usage is TRBJ1-2, with 7 nucleotides matching TRBD1. CDR3 nucleotide sequence: TGTGCCAGCAGTGAACTAGGGGGCCGGGGGTATGGCTACACCTTC. As protein: CASSELGGRGYGYTF.